This T cell receptor (beta chain) was sequenced in a study of neoadjuvant anti-PD-1 for oral cavity cancer. CDR1 and CDR2 from the germline V gene are SGHRS and YFSETQ. The V end lost 2 bases, the J end lost 8 bases, and 19 bases lay between the germline ends. The length of the CDR3 is 16 residues. Only in-frame clones appear in the TCRdb table, and some are missing; sequencing was by immunoSEQ multiplex PCR. The sample includes some 15,000 clones, around 69% of them seen just once. Cohort: HPV-negative, locally advanced oral cavity squamous cell carcinoma patients. The TCR comes from a person aged 35-79 years with oral cavity squamous cell carcinoma. Specimen: PBMCs, collected before nivolumab (anti-PD-1) treatment. This chain uses TRBV5-1 with TRBJ1-4; the D gene is possibly TRBD1 (6 bases). CDR3: CASSLGGVTQDEKLFF. The CDR3, as DNA: TGCGCCAGCAGCTTAGGGGGTGTGACCCAGGACGAAAAACTGTTTTTT. Complete variable domain (other parts from reference TRBV5-1 and TRBJ1-4): KAGVTQTPRYLIKTRGQQVTLSCSPISGHRSVSWYQQTPGQGLQFLFEYFSETQRNKGNFPGRFSGRQFSNSRSEMNVSTLELGDSALYLCASSLGGVTQDEKLFFGSGTQLSVL.